The next 10 T cell receptor beta chains were all read from a single sample in a study of T cells in Graves' hyperthyroidism and ophthalmopathy. TCR beta CDR3 regions were amplified from RNA. An initial round of RT-PCR targeting the TCR CDR3 relied on the HTBI primer set. TCRdb called the multiplex PCR reads again in MiXCR, with one record for every CDR3 protein. The table shows hundreds of thousands of distinct CDR3 sequences, with nearly 20% occurring only once. Sequenced: blood. The receptor source for this set is a man aged 35-49 years with Graves' ophthalmopathy.

This clonotype was seen only once. The genes are TRBV7-2 and TRBJ2-7; D remains ambiguous. The V end lost 5 bases, the J end lost 4 bases, and 9 bases lay between the germline ends. The length of the CDR3 is 12 residues. CDR1 is SGHTA, CDR2 FQGNSA, per germline. In DNA form, the CDR3 reads TGTGCCAGCAGCCGAAGAGAGTACGAGCAGTACTTC. Its translation is CASSRREYEQYF.

The chain uses TRBV7-9 and TRBJ2-2; D call uncertain. The CDR3 length is 15 residues. CDR1 SEHNR and CDR2 FQNEAQ come from the germline V gene (reference sequence). The ends were cut back, 1 base at V and 2 bases at J, with 8 bases in the middle. CDR3 protein: CASSLVRPNTGELFF. CDR3 sequence (DNA): TGTGCCAGCAGCTTAGTTAGGCCAAACACCGGGGAGCTGTTTTTT.

This clonotype was found a few times. The chain employs TRBV5-1 and TRBJ2-7, with D possibly being TRBD2 (6 bases). The CDR3 has 14 amino acids. Trimming left V 5 bases short and J 7 bases short, with 19 bases between. Per germline, CDR1 SGHRS and CDR2 YFSETQ. The DNA for the CDR3 is TGCGCCAGCAGGCCGCGGGGTACATCGCAGGAGCAGTACTTC. This gives the protein CASRPRGTSQEQYF.

This clonotype appeared once. The chain recombines TRBV18 with TRBJ2-7; D is possibly TRBD1 (5 bases). With 3 bases removed from V and 0 bases from J, the gap between germline ends came to 9 bases. CDR1 is KGHSH, CDR2 LQKENI, per germline. This CDR3 has 14 amino acids. This CDR3 is CASSPRQTSYEQYF. CDR3 DNA sequence: TGTGCCAGCTCACCCAGACAGACCTCCTACGAGCAGTACTTC.

This clonotype appeared many times. V is TRBV20-1 and J is TRBJ2-7, with TRBD2 matching over 13 bases. The J segment lost 2 bases and the V segment lost 5 bases, leaving 9 bases of the junction unmatched. Germline CDR1 is DFQATT and CDR2 is SNEGSKA (reference sequence). This CDR3 contains 16 residues. This chain's CDR3 is CSAAPGTSGKPYEQYF. In nucleotides, the CDR3 is TGCAGTGCTGCCCCTGGGACTAGCGGGAAACCCTACGAGCAGTACTTC.

This clonotype was seen a handful of times. The chain joins TRBV6-2 or TRBV6-3 to TRBJ2-7, with D possibly matching TRBD2 (5 bases). The CDR3 covers 12 residues. Germline lookup yields CDR1 MNHEY and CDR2 SVGEGT. V was pared by 11 bases and J by 2 bases, with 13 bases between. CDR3 sequence (DNA): TGTGCCGGCCGGGATCCCCCCTACGAGCAGTACTTC. Protein sequence: CAGRDPPYEQYF.

The DNA for the CDR3 is TGTGCCAGCAGCTCCCCCCGGGGGATTAATGGCTACACCTTC. Amino acids: CASSSPRGINGYTF. This rearrangement joins TRBV5-6 to TRBJ1-2; TRBD1 is a possible D gene (5 bases). CDR3 length: 14 residues. Germline assignment: CDR1 SGHDT and CDR2 YYEEEE. Trimming removed 3 bases from V and 6 bases from J, with 15 bases in between.

Concerning this clonotype itself: A much larger clone differs from this one at a single base, so this may be a read error. The chain links TRBV20-1 to TRBJ1-1, with 7 bases lining up with TRBD1. CDR1 is DFQATT, CDR2 SNEGSKA, per germline (reference sequence). The CDR3 is made up of 16 amino acids. The CDR3 loop reads CSATGGDSQRGTEALF. The CDR3 DNA reads TGCAGTGCTACCGGCGGGGACAGCCAACGGGGCACTGAAGCTCTCTTT.

This clonotype was observed a few times. V gene TRBV9 combines with J gene TRBJ2-1; possibly TRBD2 for D (6 bases). Germline V lookup: CDR1 SGDLS, CDR2 YYNGEE. Trimming took off 0 bases at V and 5 bases at J, with 12 bases between the two ends. The CDR3 spans 15 residues. The CDR3 nucleotides are TGTGCCAGCAGCGTAGCGTCTAGCGATCACAATGAGCAGTTCTTC. This codes for CASSVASSDHNEQFF.

The chain joins TRBV7-2 to TRBJ2-1; D is unresolved. V shed 5 bases and J shed 0 bases, with 5 bases lying between them. The germline V gene encodes CDR1 SGHTA and CDR2 FQGNSA. The CDR3 consists of 13 residues. The CDR3 loop is CASSDLSYNEQFF. CDR3 nucleotide sequence: TGTGCCAGCAGCGACCTCTCCTACAATGAGCAGTTCTTC.